The clone carrying this T cell receptor beta chain has at least ten counts. Breast cancer patients provided tissue from their axillary draining lymph nodes. TCRdb analysed the multiplex PCR reads with MiXCR anew, one entry per CDR3 protein. The sample contains about 130,000 distinct CDR3 sequences, over 20% of which appear only once. The CDR3 sequence is 14 residues long. Trimming took off 3 bases at V and 3 bases at J, with 6 bases between the two ends. CDR1 and CDR2 (germline): SNHLY, FYNNEI. The sample originates from a study of breast tumors, draining lymph nodes, adjacent tissues. This sequence originates from a female donor with breast cancer. Some clones in this sample may be carry-over from other donors' samples. Input material: axillary lymph node tissue. The chain carries TRBV2 and TRBJ2-6; TRBD1 is a possible D gene (5 bases). The CDR3 DNA reads TGTGCCAGCAGTGACAGGGTTGGGGCCAACGTCCTGACTTTC. The encoded protein is CASSDRVGANVLTF.